This T cell receptor (beta chain) emerged from a study of PD-L1 blockade in urothelial cancer. Study background: Patients, treated from about 2014 onward, received atezolizumab 1,200 mg intravenously every 3 weeks.

Time point meaning: peripheral blood 6 weeks after treatment start. Remarks on this clone: A much larger clone differs from this one at a single base, so this may be a read error.

V shed 4 bases, J shed 6 bases, and the junction held 5 bases outside the gene matches. Germline CDR1 reads SNHLY; CDR2 reads FYNNEI. This CDR3 is built from 15 residues. Into every PCR, synthetic TCR analog templates were spiked. The assay was immunoSEQ multiplex PCR, and TCRdb's table has in-frame clones only and misses some. The data show about 45,000 clones, roughly four fifths seen once. The V and J genes are TRBV2 and TRBJ2-2; the match to TRBD2 covers 10 bases. This sequence originates from a man aged 60-69 years with urothelial cancer. The starting material was PBMCs, obtained around atezolizumab (anti-PD-L1) treatment. The CDR3 sequence: CASSGWTSGSGELFF. CDR3 sequence (DNA): TGTGCCAGCAGTGGGTGGACTAGCGGATCCGGGGAGCTGTTTTTT.